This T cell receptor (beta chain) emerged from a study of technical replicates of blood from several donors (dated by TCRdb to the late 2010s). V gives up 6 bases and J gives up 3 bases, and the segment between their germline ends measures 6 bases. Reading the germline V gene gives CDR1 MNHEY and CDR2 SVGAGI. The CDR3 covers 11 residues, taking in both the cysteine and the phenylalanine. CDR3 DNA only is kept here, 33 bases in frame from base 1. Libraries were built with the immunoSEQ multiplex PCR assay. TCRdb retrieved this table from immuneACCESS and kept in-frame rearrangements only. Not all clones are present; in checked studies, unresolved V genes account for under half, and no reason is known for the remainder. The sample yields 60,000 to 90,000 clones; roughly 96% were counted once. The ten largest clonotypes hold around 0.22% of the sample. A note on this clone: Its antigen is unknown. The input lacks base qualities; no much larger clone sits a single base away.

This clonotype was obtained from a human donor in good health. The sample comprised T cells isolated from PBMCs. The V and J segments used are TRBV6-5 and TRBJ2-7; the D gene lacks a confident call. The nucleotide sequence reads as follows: TGTGCCAGCAGCCTCGGCTACGAGCAGTACTTC. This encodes CASSLGYEQYF.